Shown below are 17 T cell receptor beta chains from a single sample sequenced in a study of glioma-infiltrating T cells. Using RNA template, CDR3s of TCR alpha and beta were amplified with iRepertoire arm-PCR. From the multiplex PCR reads, TCRdb called clonotypes with MiXCR, one entry per CDR3 protein. The sample lists some 160,000 distinct CDR3 sequences; roughly 45% were seen once. Sequenced input: glioma tissue, nonneoplastic brain tissue, or PBMCs (not recorded which). These receptors came from a human donor with low-grade glioma or glioblastoma, undergoing nonglioma brain surgery, or in good health (not recorded which).

On this clonotype: A clone one base away is much larger, so this may be a read error. Here the CDR3 reads CASSRDRDGKPQHF. The CDR3 coding sequence is TGTGCCAGCAGTCGTGACAGGGATGGGAAGCCCCAGCATTTT. The chain links TRBV2 to TRBJ1-5, with 7 bases aligning to TRBD1. V was clipped by 5 bases and J by 8 bases; unmatched bases: 9. Germline loops: CDR1 SNHLY, CDR2 FYNNEI. The CDR3 runs to 14 residues.

On this clonotype itself: A read error may be the cause here, since a much bigger clone is one base away. V usage is TRBV2 and J usage is TRBJ1-5; D is unresolved. CDR1 is SNHLY, CDR2 FYNNEI, per germline. CDR3 size: 13 residues. Here the CDR3 reads CASSDVSNKPQHF. CDR3 bases: TGTGCCAGCAGCGACGTCAGCAATAAGCCCCAGCATTTT.

The table lists this clonotype with a count of one. An end of the junction does not agree with germline; a read error may underlie this. The rearrangement uses TRBV2 and TRBJ1-2; D is possibly TRBD1 (6 bases). Germline V lookup: CDR1 SNHLY, CDR2 FYNNEI. There are 15 residues in the CDR3. The CDR3 is CASSETGIPDYAYTF. For the CDR3, the DNA is TGTGCCAGCAGTGAAACAGGGATACCTGACTATGCCTACACCTTC.

This clonotype was found many times. The V gene is TRBV6-1, the J gene TRBJ2-3; D call uncertain. Trimming stripped 5 bases from V and 0 bases from J, with 18 bases between. This CDR3 is 17 amino acids long. CDR1 is MNHNS, CDR2 SASEGT, per germline. In nucleotides, the CDR3 is TGTGCCAGCAGTTCCAACGACCCATATACTAGCACAGATACGCAGTATTTT. Protein sequence: CASSSNDPYTSTDTQYF.

This clonotype was recorded many times. This chain connects TRBV4-1 to TRBJ2-7, with D hard to call. V was trimmed by 1 base and J by 1 base, leaving 8 bases between them. CDR3 length equals 14 residues. Germline CDR1 reads MGHRA; CDR2 reads YSYEKL. DNA for the CDR3: TGCGCCAGCAGCCAAGGGAAGGGTTCCTACGAGCAGTACTTC. This codes for CASSQGKGSYEQYF.

This clonotype was seen at least ten times. The V call is TRBV20-1, the J call TRBJ2-7; the D gene is possibly TRBD1 (5 bases). Germline assignment: CDR1 DFQATT and CDR2 SNEGSKA (reference sequence). CDR3 length equals 14 residues. Trimming shortened V by 6 bases and J by 2 bases, and 17 bases separated the two germline ends. In nucleotides, the CDR3 is TGCAGTGCAGGGGCAAGTGCGTTCCCCTACGAGCAGTACTTC. It codes for CSAGASAFPYEQYF.

This clonotype was counted at least ten times. The CDR3 DNA is TGCGCCAGCGCCGAGGGACAGGGGGCAGGTGGCTACACCTTC. It translates to CASAEGQGAGGYTF. This chain connects TRBV10-2 to TRBJ1-2; TRBD1 matches 12 bases. Trimming took 8 bases from V and 7 from J; bases not matched to a gene: 8. Per the germline V gene, CDR1 is WSHSY and CDR2 is SAAADI. This CDR3 spans 14 amino acids.

This clonotype was observed a handful of times. The V and J genes are TRBV12-3 or TRBV12-4 and TRBJ1-5; 7 bases fit TRBD1. J gave up 4 bases and V 6 bases, and 6 bases lay outside the gene matches. This CDR3 has 14 amino acids. CDR3 sequence: CASSEDRRNQPQHF. The CDR3 bases are TGTGCCAGCAGCGAGGACAGGCGAAATCAGCCCCAGCATTTT.

As concerns this clonotype: A much larger clone is a single base away; this may be a read error. The chain employs TRBV14 and TRBJ1-1; D gene unclear. Trimming shortened V by 5 bases and J by 2 bases, and 9 bases separated the two germline ends. Germline V gene sequence: CDR1 SGHDN, CDR2 FVKESK. The length of the CDR3 is 13 residues. The DNA for the CDR3 is TGTGCCAGCAGCGGGGAAAGCAACACTGAAGCTTTCTTT. Translation: CASSGESNTEAFF.

Worth noting for this clonotype: At one of its ends the junction is not consistent with the germline gene, which may arise from a read error. The gene calls are TRBV20-1 and TRBJ2-7; D may be TRBD1 (6 bases). This CDR3 is 14 amino acids long. CDR1 and CDR2 (germline): DFQATT, SNEGSKA (reference sequence). CDR3 loop: CSARVSNRDNEQHF. The DNA of the CDR3 is TGCAGTGCTAGAGTCTCGAACAGGGACAACGAGCAGCACTTC.

The table lists this clonotype with many counts. The chain is built from TRBV28 and TRBJ1-1, with a tentative D call TRBD1 (5 bases). The germline V and J ends were trimmed by 6 bases and 8 bases, with 10 bases remaining between them. CDR3 size: 11 residues. Germline-derived CDR1 and CDR2 are MDHEN and SYDVKM. CDR3 residues: CASRSRQEAFF. The CDR3 bases are TGTGCCAGCAGATCCAGACAGGAAGCTTTCTTT.

V gene TRBV3-1 combines with J gene TRBJ1-2, with D uncertain. The CDR3 covers 17 residues. Trimming removed 1 base at V and 3 bases at J, with 18 bases between. Germline CDR1 LGHDT, CDR2 YNNKEL (reference sequence). CDR3 DNA: TGTGCCAGCAGCCAAGTGCCCTCACCTTTGGCGGACTATGGCTACACCTTC. Encoded protein: CASSQVPSPLADYGYTF. Full variable domain (rest looked up from reference TRBV3-1 and TRBJ1-2): DTAVSQTPKYLVTQMGNDKSIKCEQNLGHDTMYWYKQDSKKFLKIMFSYNNKELIINETVPNRFSPKSPDKAHLNLHINSLELGDSAVYFCASSQVPSPLADYGYTFGSGTRLTVV.

This clonotype was counted ten times or more. The CDR3 here is CASSERRYEQYF. The CDR3 bases are TGTGCCAGCAGTGAAAGGAGGTACGAGCAGTACTTC. The rearrangement joins TRBV6-1 to TRBJ2-7; maybe TRBD2 (5 bases). V lost 2 bases and J lost 4, with 6 bases in between. Germline CDR1 and CDR2: MNHNS and SASEGT. The CDR3 runs to 12 residues.

With respect to this clonotype: Because the CDR3 is missing its conserved closing phenylalanine or tryptophan, this is likely a read error. The chain is built from TRBV6-1 and TRBJ2-3; D is ambiguous. V lost 6 bases and J lost 5, with 18 bases in between. Germline assignment: CDR1 MNHNS and CDR2 SASEGT. The CDR3 runs 15 residues. The CDR3 nucleotides read TGTGCCAGCAGCACCTATACAGTGGGCTTAGATACGCAGTATTCT. This codes for CASSTYTVGLDTQYS.

A word on this clonotype: A read error is possible here, since a much larger clone lies one base away. A read error is likely, as this CDR3 ends without the conserved phenylalanine or tryptophan. The chain has TRBV28 and TRBJ2-1; 8 nucleotides align to TRBD2. This CDR3 region has 15 residues. The V gene's germline CDR1 is MDHEN and CDR2 SYDVKM. J lost 2 bases, V lost 11 bases, and 11 bases had no gene match. This CDR3 reads CAVDSFSGTYNEQFL. CDR3 coding DNA: TGTGCCGTCGACAGTTTTAGCGGGACCTACAATGAGCAGTTCTTA.

This clonotype was seen a few times. The genes are TRBV12-3 or TRBV12-4 and TRBJ1-2, with D uncertain. Between the trimmed V and J ends, which lost 4 bases and 4 bases, there was a span of 13 bases. This CDR3 has 14 residues. CDR3 amino acids: CASSSAPGVYGYTF. The DNA for the CDR3 is TGTGCCAGCAGTTCGGCCCCCGGAGTCTATGGCTACACCTTC.

The chain is built from TRBV5-1 and TRBJ2-5, with a tentative D call TRBD2 (5 bases). Germline CDR1 and CDR2: SGHRS and YFSETQ. This CDR3 spans 16 amino acids. V shed 0 bases and J shed 4 bases, with 16 bases lying between them. Here the CDR3 DNA reads TGCGCCAGCAGCTTGGAACTAGAGGGAGTATCAGAGACCCAGTACTTC. This encodes CASSLELEGVSETQYF.